The T cell receptor beta chain described here comes from a study of Ad26.COV2.S vaccination and SARS-CoV-2 variants. Study context: Enrolled in COV1001, the donor was in the Ad26.COV2.S trial arm, which received the vaccine. In the study, Ad26.COV2.S was injected intramuscularly once, or twice 56 days apart. Study results and caveats: Vaccinees displayed broader spike-specific TCR repertoires than placebo recipients.

The sample's treatment: roughly 20 received Ad26.COV2.S at low or high dose, single or two shots; 5 received placebo; per-sample allocation not given. Sampling took place 63 days after the first vaccine or placebo injection. Concerning this clone itself: What it recognizes is unknown.

Trimming took off 4 bases at V and 5 bases at J, with 20 bases between the two ends. The CDR3 runs 16 residues. Germline loops: CDR1 SGHAT, CDR2 FQDESV (reference sequence). Here immunoSEQ multiplex PCR was the method, and the copy in TCRdb shows in-frame clones only, minus some. The sample shows 250,000 to 300,000 clones, more than 70% of them seen only once. The sequencing used peripheral blood, collected in a trial of Ad26.COV2.S vaccine versus placebo. The sequence came from a person aged 18-65 years who received the Ad26.COV2.S COVID-19 vaccine or a placebo. V and J are TRBV11-1 and TRBJ2-5; D might be TRBD1 or TRBD2, each matching 5 bases. CDR3 sequence: CASSSSGSFPTETQYF. The CDR3 region has the DNA TGTGCCAGCAGCTCCTCAGGGAGCTTTCCTACGGAGACCCAGTACTTC.